This T cell receptor (beta chain) was recorded in a study of radiation and T cells in renal cell carcinoma. About the research overall: Nephrectomy followed 15 Gy stereotactic body radiation by 4 weeks.

Study-level results: Pretreatment tumor biopsies were lacking, so baseline clonotypes are unknown. In blood, top tumor clones expanded by 2 weeks, shrinking by 4.

Time point of the sample: baseline pretreatment blood. Stated treatment: 15 Gy SBRT to primary tumor, nephrectomy 4 weeks later. Concerning this clone: Its antigen is currently unknown.

Sequencing was performed with immunoSEQ multiplex PCR; in TCRdb, only in-frame clones are kept and a portion is missing. This table holds some 150,000 clones, over 65% found once. The specimen comprised blood, sampled from a patient whose treatment included radiotherapy and nephrectomy. The source of this sequence is a woman between 50 and 59 years old with renal cell carcinoma.

This CDR3 reads CASSRGVQVTYEQYF. In DNA form, the CDR3 reads TGTGCCAGCAGCAGGGGGGTACAGGTAACCTACGAGCAGTACTTC. The gene calls are TRBV6-5 and TRBJ2-7; the D gene is possibly TRBD1 (7 bases). V lost 6 bases and J 2 bases, leaving 17 bases between the germline ends. Germline V gene sequence: CDR1 MNHEY, CDR2 SVGAGI. The length of the CDR3 is 15 residues.